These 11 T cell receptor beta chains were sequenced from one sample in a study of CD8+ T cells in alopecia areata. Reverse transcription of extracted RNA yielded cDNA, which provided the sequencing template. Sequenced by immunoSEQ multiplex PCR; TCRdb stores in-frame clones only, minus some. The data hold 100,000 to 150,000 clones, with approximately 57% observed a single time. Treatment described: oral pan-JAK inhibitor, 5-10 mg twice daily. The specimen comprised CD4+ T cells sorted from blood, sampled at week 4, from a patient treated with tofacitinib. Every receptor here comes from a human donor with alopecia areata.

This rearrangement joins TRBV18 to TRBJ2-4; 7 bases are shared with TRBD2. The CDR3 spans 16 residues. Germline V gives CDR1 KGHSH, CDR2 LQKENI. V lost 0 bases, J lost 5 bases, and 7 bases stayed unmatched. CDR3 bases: TGTGCCAGCTCACCACCGCAAGGGAGGGTCGAAAACATTCAGTACTTC. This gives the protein CASSPPQGRVENIQYF.

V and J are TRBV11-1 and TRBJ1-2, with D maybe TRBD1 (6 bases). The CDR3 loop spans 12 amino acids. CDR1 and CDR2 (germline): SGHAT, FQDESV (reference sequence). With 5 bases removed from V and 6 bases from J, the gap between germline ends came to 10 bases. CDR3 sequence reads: CASSVQGHGYTF. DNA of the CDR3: TGTGCCAGCAGCGTACAGGGTCATGGCTACACCTTC.

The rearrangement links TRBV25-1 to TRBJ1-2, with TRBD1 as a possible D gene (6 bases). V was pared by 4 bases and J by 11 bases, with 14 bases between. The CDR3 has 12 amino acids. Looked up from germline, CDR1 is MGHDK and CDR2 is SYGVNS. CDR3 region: CASSGTATRYTF. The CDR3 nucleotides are TGTGCCAGCAGTGGGACAGCCACCCGATACACCTTC.

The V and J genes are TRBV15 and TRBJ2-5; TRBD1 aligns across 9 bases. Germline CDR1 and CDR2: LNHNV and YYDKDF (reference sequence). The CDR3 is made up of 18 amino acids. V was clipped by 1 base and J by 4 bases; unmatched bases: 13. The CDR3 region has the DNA TGTGCCACCAGCAGAGTCCCAACTTGGGACAGGGCCACAGAGACCCAGTACTTC. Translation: CATSRVPTWDRATETQYF.

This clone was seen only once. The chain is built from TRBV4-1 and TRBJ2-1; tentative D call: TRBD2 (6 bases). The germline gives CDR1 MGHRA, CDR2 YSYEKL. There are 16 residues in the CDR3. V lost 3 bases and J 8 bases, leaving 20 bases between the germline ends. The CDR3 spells CASSQPPGARRDEQFF. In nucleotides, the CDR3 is TGCGCCAGCAGCCAGCCCCCGGGAGCGAGGAGGGATGAGCAGTTCTTC.

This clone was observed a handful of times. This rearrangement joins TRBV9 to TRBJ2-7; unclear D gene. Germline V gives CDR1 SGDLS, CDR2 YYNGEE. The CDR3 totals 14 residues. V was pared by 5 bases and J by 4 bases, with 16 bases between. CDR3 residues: CASSVPQSPYEQYF. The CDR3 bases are TGTGCCAGCAGTGTGCCACAGAGCCCATACGAGCAGTACTTC.

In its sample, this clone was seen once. The CDR3, as DNA: TGTGCCTGGAGAGGGACACGCCGGGATCAGCCCCAGCATTTT. Translating gives CAWRGTRRDQPQHF. J is TRBJ1-5 and V is TRBV30; D possibly corresponds to TRBD1 (6 bases). This CDR3 region has 14 residues. Germline V gene data show CDR1 as GTSNPN and CDR2 as SVGIG (reference sequence). Trimming left V 3 bases short and J 5 bases short, with 14 bases between.

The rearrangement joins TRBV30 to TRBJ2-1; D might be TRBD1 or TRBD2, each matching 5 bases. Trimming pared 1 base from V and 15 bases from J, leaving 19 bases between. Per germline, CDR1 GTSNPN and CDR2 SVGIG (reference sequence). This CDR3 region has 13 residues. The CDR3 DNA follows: TGTGCCTGGAGTGCCACGAACCGGGACCCCAGGTTCTTC. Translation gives CAWSATNRDPRFF. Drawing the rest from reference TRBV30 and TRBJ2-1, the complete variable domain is SQTIHQWPATLVQPVGSPLSLECTVEGTSNPNLYWYRQAAGRGLQLLFYSVGIGQISSEVPQNLSASRPQDRQFILSSKKLLLSDSGFYLCAWSATNRDPRFFGPGTRLTVL.

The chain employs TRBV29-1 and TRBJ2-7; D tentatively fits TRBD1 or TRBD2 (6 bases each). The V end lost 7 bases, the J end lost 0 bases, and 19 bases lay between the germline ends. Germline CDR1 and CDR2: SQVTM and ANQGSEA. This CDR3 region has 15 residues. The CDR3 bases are TGCAGCGCACAATGGGGGGCGGGATCCTCCTACGAGCAGTACTTC. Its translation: CSAQWGAGSSYEQYF.

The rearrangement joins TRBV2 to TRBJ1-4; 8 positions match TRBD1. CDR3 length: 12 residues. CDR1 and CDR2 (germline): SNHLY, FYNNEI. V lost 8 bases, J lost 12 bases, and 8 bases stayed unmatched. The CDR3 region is CASGRTGNELFF. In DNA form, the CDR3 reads TGTGCCAGCGGGAGGACAGGGAACGAACTGTTTTTT.

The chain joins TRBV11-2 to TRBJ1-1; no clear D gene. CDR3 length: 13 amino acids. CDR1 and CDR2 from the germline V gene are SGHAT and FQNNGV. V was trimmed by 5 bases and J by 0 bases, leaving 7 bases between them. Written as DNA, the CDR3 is TGTGCCAGCAGCCTCTCATTGAACACTGAAGCTTTCTTT. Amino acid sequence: CASSLSLNTEAFF. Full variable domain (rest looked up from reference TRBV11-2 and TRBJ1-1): EAGVAQSPRYKIIEKRQSVAFWCNPISGHATLYWYQQILGQGPKLLIQFQNNGVVDDSQLPKDRFSAERLKGVDSTLKIQPAKLEDSAVYLCASSLSLNTEAFFGQGTRLTVV.